This TCR beta chain was captured in a study of blood T cell repertoires in COVID-19. Study background: Samples of COVID-19 (acute and convalescent) were obtained from the United States, Italy and Spain. The cDNA or gDNA used as material had been derived from T cells, B-cell-depleted T cells, or PBMCs.

V shed 6 bases, J shed 2 bases, and the junction held 4 bases outside the gene matches. This CDR3 spans 13 amino acids. How the authors handled the data: Estimation of nucleated cell counts relied on the amplification of reference gene primers. The repertoire was sequenced with immunoSEQ multiplex PCR; TCRdb's copy has only in-frame clones and lacks some. V and J calls and clone size are as listed in that table; D and trimming were resolved from the DNA. The sample lists roughly 230,000 clones; roughly four fifths were seen once. Input material: peripheral blood. The sequence was obtained from a woman aged 50 to 60 with acute or convalescent COVID-19. The V and J genes are TRBV12-3 or TRBV12-4 and TRBJ2-7, with 7 positions matching TRBD1. CDR3 amino acids: CASRRTGAYEQYF. CDR3 DNA sequence: TGTGCCAGCAGGCGGACAGGTGCCTACGAGCAGTACTTC.